A single sample gave rise to the 28 T cell receptor beta chains below, sequenced in a study of memory CD4+ T cells and cytomegalovirus serostatus. The sort gate was single viable CD3+CD4+CD8-CD45RO+ cells for memory CD4+ T cells. The repertoire was sequenced with immunoSEQ multiplex PCR; TCRdb's copy has only in-frame clones and lacks some. The sample shows about 46,000 clones, under 80% of them seen only once. The specimen sequenced was memory CD4+ T cells from blood. These receptors were taken from an adult in good health and CMV-seronegative.

The genes are TRBV29-1 and TRBJ2-7; perhaps D is TRBD1 or TRBD2 (5 bases each). Germline values: CDR1 SQVTM, CDR2 ANQGSEA. V was pared by 4 bases and J by 5 bases, with 12 bases between. This CDR3 is 12 amino acids long. The CDR3 DNA follows: TGCAGCGTTGTCCCAGGGAGCCACGAGCAGTACTTC. Translating it yields CSVVPGSHEQYF.

This clone was detected only a few times. The CDR3 spells CASSENSGGYNEQYF. For the CDR3, the DNA is TGTGCCAGCAGCGAAAATAGCGGGGGGTACAACGAGCAGTACTTC. V is TRBV7-3 and J is TRBJ2-7; 10 bases are a match to TRBD2. The CDR3 extends over 15 amino acids. Germline V lookup: CDR1 SGHTA, CDR2 FQGTGA. Trimming removed 5 bases from V and 5 bases from J; junction bases left unmatched: 9.

The sample holds one count of this clone. The genes are TRBV6-5 and TRBJ2-7; TRBD1 matches 8 bases. From germline, CDR1 is MNHEY and CDR2 SVGAGI. This CDR3 has 14 residues. V gave up 6 bases and J gave up 0 bases; unmatched junction bases: 4. CDR3 sequence (DNA): TGTGCCAGCAGCAAGGGACAGGTCTCCTACGAGCAGTACTTC. This sequence encodes CASSKGQVSYEQYF.

The V and J genes are TRBV2 and TRBJ1-5; D gene unclear. Trimming left V 1 base short and J 0 bases short, with 13 bases between. The CDR3 is 17 residues long. Germline V gene lookup returns CDR1 SNHLY and CDR2 FYNNEI. This CDR3 reads CASSEGTARLSNQPQHF. CDR3 DNA sequence: TGTGCCAGCAGTGAAGGGACGGCTAGGCTTAGCAATCAGCCCCAGCATTTT.

V usage is TRBV9 and J usage is TRBJ2-1, with D possibly being TRBD1 (5 bases). The germline V and J ends were trimmed by 0 bases and 4 bases, with 8 bases remaining between them. The CDR3 length is 14 residues. Germline-derived CDR1 and CDR2 are SGDLS and YYNGEE. The CDR3 region is CASSVADNYNEQFF. The CDR3 DNA reads TGTGCCAGCAGCGTAGCGGACAATTACAATGAGCAGTTCTTC.

The chain carries TRBV18 and TRBJ2-5; no firm D call. Trimming removed 8 bases at V and 2 bases at J, with 6 bases between. The CDR3 contains 11 residues. Germline values: CDR1 KGHSH, CDR2 LQKENI. CDR3 amino acids: CASATQETQYF. The CDR3 DNA is TGTGCCAGCGCAACTCAAGAGACCCAGTACTTC. The full variable domain, with the rest looked up from reference TRBV18 and TRBJ2-5, is NAGVMQNPRHLVRRRGQEARLRCSPMKGHSHVYWYRQLPEEGLKFMVYLQKENIIDESGMPKERFSAEFPKEGPSILRIQQVVRGDSAAYFCASATQETQYFGPGTRLLVL.

The CDR3 here is CASSRDRGTDTQYF. In DNA, the CDR3 is TGTGCCAGCTCAAGGGACAGGGGGACAGATACGCAGTATTTT. The chain uses TRBV18 and TRBJ2-3, with 11 bases aligning to TRBD1. Germline V CDR1 and CDR2: KGHSH, LQKENI. Trimming took 5 bases from V and 3 from J; bases not matched to a gene: 1. The CDR3 runs 14 residues.

The chain links TRBV6-1 to TRBJ1-1, with 8 bases fitting TRBD1. CDR3 length: 13 amino acids. V was pared by 6 bases and J by 5 bases, with 5 bases of the junction left unmatched. CDR1 and CDR2 (germline): MNHNS, SASEGT. This chain's CDR3 is CASRDRAWTEAFF. In DNA, the CDR3 is TGTGCCAGCAGGGACAGGGCATGGACTGAAGCTTTCTTT.

The chain has TRBV2 and TRBJ2-2; maybe TRBD2 (6 bases). In germline, CDR1 is SNHLY, CDR2 FYNNEI. The CDR3 runs 14 residues. V lost 2 bases, J lost 5 bases, and 9 bases lay in between. The CDR3 bases are TGTGCCAGCAGTGAACAGGGAGGAACCGGGGAGCTGTTTTTT. Translation: CASSEQGGTGELFF.

This clone was observed a few times. The chain employs TRBV6-5 and TRBJ1-2, with D perhaps matching TRBD1 (5 bases). The length of the CDR3 is 13 residues. CDR1 is MNHEY, CDR2 SVGAGI, per germline. V was shortened by 0 bases and J by 10 bases, with 12 bases between the two germline ends. DNA for the CDR3: TGTGCCAGCAGTTACTCGAGGCAGGGATTCTACACCTTC. It specifies CASSYSRQGFYTF.

This sequence joins TRBV10-3 and TRBJ2-5; D perhaps matches TRBD2 (7 bases). The DNA end is more similar to TRBJ2-7, so the J call may be wrong. There are 14 residues in the CDR3. CDR1 and CDR2 (germline): ENHRY, SYGVKD. The CDR3 loop reads CAIRGRGASYEQYF. DNA of the CDR3: TGTGCCATCAGGGGTCGGGGGGCTTCCTACGAGCAGTACTTC.

The chain uses TRBV29-1 and TRBJ1-2, with TRBD1 as a possible D gene (6 bases). V lost 2 bases, J lost 0 bases, and 10 bases lay in between. CDR3 length: 14 amino acids. The germline gives CDR1 SQVTM, CDR2 ANQGSEA. CDR3 sequence: CSVETGTANYGYTF. Written as DNA, the CDR3 is TGCAGCGTTGAAACAGGGACCGCTAACTATGGCTACACCTTC.

As to this clone: Additional DNA sequences in this sample encode the identical CDR3. CDR3 region: CASSLGGKETQYF. The DNA of the CDR3 is TGTGCCAGCAGCCTGGGGGGCAAAGAGACCCAGTACTTC. The J gene is TRBJ2-5, the V gene TRBV5-5, with D perhaps being TRBD1 or TRBD2 (6 bases each). CDR1 and CDR2 from the germline V gene are SGHKS and YYEKEE (reference sequence). The CDR3 is 13 amino acids. The ends were cut back, 4 bases at V and 3 bases at J, with 10 bases in the middle.

The count of this clone is one. The chain links TRBV9 to TRBJ2-2; D remains unclear. The germline V gene encodes CDR1 SGDLS and CDR2 YYNGEE. This CDR3 comprises 14 residues. V lost 1 base and J 4 bases, leaving 8 bases between the germline ends. The DNA of the CDR3 is TGTGCCAGCAGCGTACAGGTTGGCACCGGGGAGCTGTTTTTT. Translation gives CASSVQVGTGELFF.

V usage is TRBV30 and J usage is TRBJ1-2; D is uncertain. Trimming pared 2 bases from V and 8 bases from J, leaving 21 bases between. Germline-derived CDR1 and CDR2 are GTSNPN and SVGIG (reference sequence). This CDR3 is built from 15 residues. The CDR3 loop is CAWSSGPRPLSGYTF. CDR3 coding DNA: TGTGCCTGGAGTTCCGGACCGAGGCCCCTCTCGGGCTACACCTTC.

The rearrangement joins TRBV15 to TRBJ2-5, with D possibly matching TRBD2 (5 bases). The V gene lost 0 bases and the J gene lost 0 bases, with 8 bases spanning the gap. The CDR3 has 15 residues. The germline V gene has CDR1 LNHNV and CDR2 YYDKDF (reference sequence). In DNA form, the CDR3 reads TGTGCCACCAGCAGAGATACGGGGTACCAAGAGACCCAGTACTTC. It codes for CATSRDTGYQETQYF.

V and J are TRBV4-1 and TRBJ2-7, with D possibly being TRBD2 (6 bases). The CDR3 spans 14 residues. The germline V and J ends were trimmed by 1 base and 0 bases, with 7 bases remaining between them. Looked up from germline, CDR1 is MGHRA and CDR2 is YSYEKL. The CDR3 nucleotides read TGCGCCAGCAGCCAAGCGGGAGACTCCTACGAGCAGTACTTC. Its protein product is CASSQAGDSYEQYF.

The chain carries TRBV5-6 and TRBJ2-5; D unclear. CDR3 size: 13 residues. Germline CDR1 SGHDT, CDR2 YYEEEE. Trimming cost V 0 bases and J 5 bases, with 8 bases left between them. The CDR3 DNA sequence: TGTGCCAGCAGCTTGGACCTTCACGAGACCCAGTACTTC. The encoded protein is CASSLDLHETQYF.

This clone is a singleton in its sample. V usage is TRBV6-1 and J usage is TRBJ2-7; 9 nucleotides match TRBD1. The length of the CDR3 is 15 residues. V shed 7 bases and J 0 bases; nucleotides not matched to a gene: 7. Germline CDR1 is MNHNS and CDR2 is SASEGT. The CDR3 protein is CASTPGQGSSYEQYF. The CDR3 coding sequence is TGTGCCAGCACCCCAGGACAGGGGAGCTCCTACGAGCAGTACTTC.

The gene calls are TRBV5-1 and TRBJ2-1, with 7 bases fitting TRBD1. The CDR3 runs 16 residues. J lost 4 bases, V lost 0 bases, and 7 bases had no gene match. Germline V gene sequence: CDR1 SGHRS, CDR2 YFSETQ. The CDR3 region is CASSLGGTDSYNEQFF. The CDR3 nucleotides read TGCGCCAGCAGCTTGGGTGGGACAGACTCATACAATGAGCAGTTCTTC.

V usage is TRBV25-1 and J usage is TRBJ2-3, with 9 bases aligning to TRBD2. The ends lost 1 base at V and 9 bases at J; junction bases unmatched: 5. Germline-derived CDR1 and CDR2 are MGHDK and SYGVNS. The CDR3 has 14 amino acids. The CDR3 DNA sequence: TGTGCCAGCAGTGAATTAGCGGGGGCCAGAACGCAGTATTTT. Translation: CASSELAGARTQYF.

The chain couples TRBV5-5 to TRBJ1-4, with TRBD1 identical over 7 bases. CDR1 and CDR2 (germline): SGHKS, YYEKEE (reference sequence). V was pared by 5 bases and J by 6 bases, with 10 bases of the junction left unmatched. The CDR3 totals 15 residues. The CDR3 DNA sequence: TGTGCCAGCAGGACAGGGATGGGGGGAGATGAAAAACTGTTTTTT. The encoded protein is CASRTGMGGDEKLFF.

V usage is TRBV16 and J usage is TRBJ1-2; tentative D call: TRBD1 (6 bases). This CDR3 region has 17 residues. CDR1 and CDR2 from the germline V gene are KGHSY and FQNENV. V lost 4 bases and J lost 6, with 24 bases in between. CDR3 DNA: TGTGCCAGCAGCCCGTCCCATACAGGGACGATGGGGAATGGCTACACCTTC. Its translation is CASSPSHTGTMGNGYTF.

The V and J genes are TRBV19 and TRBJ1-3; 9 nucleotides align to TRBD1. CDR1 is LNHDA and CDR2 is SQIVND in the germline V gene (reference sequence). CDR3 length: 17 amino acids. The V gene end was trimmed by 4 bases and the J gene end by 3 bases; junction bases not matched to a gene: 10. The CDR3 is CASSTGDRAWIGNTIYF. The DNA of the CDR3 is TGTGCCAGTAGTACCGGGGACAGGGCGTGGATTGGAAACACCATATATTTT.

The chain links TRBV7-2 to TRBJ1-1, with D perhaps TRBD1 (6 bases). Germline CDR1 SGHTA, CDR2 FQGNSA. The CDR3 spans 13 residues. Trimming left V 6 bases short and J 6 bases short, with 14 bases between. CDR3 region: CASSRQEGSEAFF. CDR3 coding DNA: TGTGCCAGCAGTCGACAGGAGGGTTCTGAAGCTTTCTTT.

This clone showed up just once. Different DNA sequences within this sample yield the same CDR3. This CDR3 reads CASSSNTEAFF. In DNA form, the CDR3 reads TGTGCCAGTAGTAGTAACACTGAAGCTTTCTTT. The chain combines TRBV19 with TRBJ1-1; D is undetermined. Germline values: CDR1 LNHDA, CDR2 SQIVND (reference sequence). V was cut by 4 bases and J by 2 bases, with 2 bases left in between. The CDR3 has 11 amino acids.

V and J are TRBV6-5 and TRBJ2-5; D may be TRBD2 (6 bases). The CDR3 has 14 residues. The V gene lost 2 bases and the J gene lost 3 bases, with 10 bases spanning the gap. Germline CDR1 and CDR2: MNHEY and SVGAGI. The CDR3 DNA sequence: TGTGCCAGCAGTTACGTGCCTAGCGAAGAGACCCAGTACTTC. Protein product: CASSYVPSEETQYF.

The CDR3 DNA follows: TGTGCCAGCAGTGAAAGAGGGGCTAATGAAAAACTGTTTTTT. As protein: CASSERGANEKLFF. This chain uses TRBV2 with TRBJ1-4; D may be TRBD1 (5 bases). Germline assignment: CDR1 SNHLY and CDR2 FYNNEI. The length of the CDR3 is 14 residues. Trimming pared 2 bases from V and 3 bases from J, leaving 7 bases between. The whole variable domain, remainder taken from reference TRBV2 and TRBJ1-4, is EPEVTQTPSHQVTQMGQEVILRCVPISNHLYFYWYRQILGQKVEFLVSFYNNEISEKSEIFDDQFSVERPDGSNFTLKIRSTKLEDSAMYFCASSERGANEKLFFGSGTQLSVL.